This TCR beta chain was found in a study of regulatory T cells in long-lasting Graves disease. CDR3-region Arm-PCR and iRepertoire HTBI primers produced the TCR beta libraries. TCRdb re-derived calls from the multiplex PCR reads in MiXCR, one entry per CDR3 protein. The sample contains a few hundred thousand distinct CDR3 sequences, less than 30% of which appear only once. Sample time point: persistent/refractory GD, antithyroid drugs over 5 years with positive TRAb. Making the TCR library involved RNA that had been extracted from PBMCs. The V end lost 5 bases, the J end lost 0 bases, and 17 bases lay between the germline ends. This CDR3 region has 17 residues. Germline CDR1 reads MDHEN; CDR2 reads SYDVKM. Study-wide results and limits: Segments TRBV28, TRBJ1-2 and TRBJ2-5 showed preferential usage in persistent disease. Comparison showed that persistent patients shared more public clonotypes (around 3,000) than new patients (966).

On this clonotype itself: Antigen: not known.

V gene TRBV28 combines with J gene TRBJ2-4; perhaps TRBD2 as D (5 bases). The sequence was obtained from a woman in her thirties or forties with Graves disease. Source: peripheral blood mononuclear cells (PBMCs), taken when the disease was refractory, from a patient treated with antithyroid drugs. CDR3 DNA sequence: TGTGCCAGCAGTACTAGACTCTACCGTCTAGCCAAAAACATTCAGTACTTC. It encodes CASSTRLYRLAKNIQYF.